This is a list of T cell receptor beta chains from one sample in a study of T-cell reconstitution after alpha-beta-depleted transplantation in children. MiXCR, applied by TCRdb to the PCR reads, yields one record per CDR3 protein. The repertoire consists of 440,000 or so distinct CDR3 sequences, with about a tenth occurring once and the leading ten covering over 4.5%. The input for sequencing was PBMCs from the stem cell graft donor, taken from the stem cell graft. These TCRs come from a human donor who donated a stem cell graft to a child with acute myeloid leukemia. Both conserved end residues are part of each CDR3. Each record gives: V gene, J gene, clone size, D gene, CDR3 DNA, CDR3 protein. The D gene is left open where the match is weak. Expanded clones get a size class; other rows say once, few or many, or leave the size out.

TRBV5-5	TRBJ1-1	many	NA	TGTGCCAGCAGCTTGGAAGTGAACACTGAAGCTTTCTTT	CASSLEVNTEAFF
TRBV12-3/TRBV12-4	TRBJ1-4	few	NA	TGTGCCAGCAGCCCCGGACCGAGCCTTAATGAAAAACTGTTTTTT	CASSPGPSLNEKLFF
TRBV9	TRBJ1-1	NA	NA	TGTGCCAGCAGCGAAAAAACAGGGATTAGGGTGAACACTGAAGCTTTCTTT	CASSEKTGIRVNTEAFF
TRBV5-5	TRBJ1-2	few	NA	TGTGCCAGCAGCCATGACAGCTATGGCTACACCTTC	CASSHDSYGYTF
TRBV12-3/TRBV12-4	TRBJ2-2	few	NA	TGTGCCAGCACCGTTATGGCCCAGGGGGGATTCACCGGGGAGCTGTTTTTT	CASTVMAQGGFTGELFF
TRBV7-3	TRBJ2-7	NA	NA	TGTGCCAGCAGCTTAATCGTGGCTAGCCCCCCCTACGAGCAGTACTTC	CASSLIVASPPYEQYF
TRBV5-1	TRBJ2-3	NA	TRBD2	TGCGCCAGCAGCTTGCCTAGCGGGAGTCTCGGGGGAACAGATACGCAGTATTTT	CASSLPSGSLGGTDTQYF
TRBV6-1	TRBJ2-3	many	NA	TGTGCCAGCAGTGAATTTGCGGGGGCCAGCACAGATACGCAGTATTTT	CASSEFAGASTDTQYF
TRBV27	TRBJ1-6	NA	NA	TGTGCCAGCAGTTTATCGATGGACCCTCCCCTCCACTTT	CASSLSMDPPLHF
TRBV21-1	TRBJ1-1	NA	NA	TGTGCCAGCAGCAAAGAGGCTGAAGCTTTCTTT	CASSKEAEAFF
TRBV10-3	TRBJ2-7	few	NA	TGTGCCATCAGTGAGGGGCAGAGCTCCTACGAGCAGTACTTC	CAISEGQSSYEQYF
TRBV12-3/TRBV12-4	TRBJ2-7	NA	NA	TGTGCCAGCAGTTTAGTTACGGCGGGCCAGTACGAGCAGTACTTC	CASSLVTAGQYEQYF
TRBV2	TRBJ2-5	few	NA	TGTGCCAGCGGACGGGACTTTCAAGAGACCCAGTACTTC	CASGRDFQETQYF
TRBV7-2	TRBJ1-1	NA	NA	TGTGCCAGCAGCTCTAGTATCCAGAACACTGAAGCTTTCTTT	CASSSSIQNTEAFF
TRBV30	TRBJ1-2	NA	NA	TGTGCCTGGAGGGGAGACAGCTATGGCTACACCTTC	CAWRGDSYGYTF
TRBV5-1	TRBJ2-3	few	NA	TGCGCCAGCAGCTTATATATAGCAGACCGTGGAGATACGCAGTATTTT	CASSLYIADRGDTQYF
TRBV19	TRBJ2-1	few	TRBD1	TGTGCCAGTAGTCCCTCGGACAGGGGTGAGCAGTTCTTC	CASSPSDRGEQFF
TRBV5-1	TRBJ1-5	many	NA	TGCGCCAGCAGCTTGGTGGGGGGCGGTCAGCCCCAGCATTTT	CASSLVGGGQPQHF
TRBV12-3/TRBV12-4	TRBJ1-2	NA	NA	TGTGCCAGCAGTCCAGCCCCAAACTATGGCTACACCTTC	CASSPAPNYGYTF
TRBV20-1	TRBJ1-2	few	TRBD1	TGCAGTGTTGACCCGGGACAGGGATCGGGTGATGGCTACACCTTC	CSVDPGQGSGDGYTF
TRBV4-2	TRBJ2-2	few	NA	TGTGCCAGCAGCCAAGAGAGACAGTTTTTAACCGGGGAGCTGTTTTTT	CASSQERQFLTGELFF
TRBV27	TRBJ2-3	NA	NA	TGTGCCAGCAGGTTAATGAGGGGTTCTACAGATACGCAGTATTTT	CASRLMRGSTDTQYF
TRBV20-1	TRBJ1-6	many	TRBD1	TGCAGTGCTAGACAGGGGGACTCACCCCTCCACTTT	CSARQGDSPLHF
TRBV30	TRBJ1-3	NA	NA	TGTGCCTGGAAACAGGGTTGGGGGGGAGACACCATATATTTT	CAWKQGWGGDTIYF
TRBV5-1	TRBJ2-1	NA	TRBD2	TGCGCCAGCAGCAGAACTACTAGCGGGAGGGCGAATGAGCAGTTCTTC	CASSRTTSGRANEQFF
TRBV14	TRBJ2-1	NA	NA	TGTGCCAGCAGCCAAGTTCCCCAGGGATCGCAGTTCTTC	CASSQVPQGSQFF
TRBV7-8	TRBJ1-5	many	TRBD1	TGTGCCAGCAGCTTAGGGGGACAGCCCAGGAACAATCAGCCCCAGCATTTT	CASSLGGQPRNNQPQHF
TRBV7-9	TRBJ2-2	NA	TRBD1	TGTGCCAGCAGCTTACTAATACGGACAGGGGTAGCCGGGGGGCTGTTTTTT	CASSLLIRTGVAGGLFF
TRBV7-2	TRBJ2-3	many	NA	TGTGCCAGCAGCTTTGGACAGCCCACAGATACGCAGTATTTT	CASSFGQPTDTQYF
TRBV6-5	TRBJ2-5	NA	NA	TGTGCCAGCAGTTACTCGGCCGACGTCATGAAGACCCAGTACTTC	CASSYSADVMKTQYF
TRBV12-3/TRBV12-4	TRBJ1-2	few	NA	TGTGCCAGCAGCCAGAAGAGACAGTATCCTAACTATGGCTACACCTTC	CASSQKRQYPNYGYTF
TRBV29-1	TRBJ2-7	few	TRBD2	TGCAGCGTTGAATTAGGGACTAGCGGGACCCCCTACGAGCAGTACTTC	CSVELGTSGTPYEQYF
TRBV12-3/TRBV12-4	TRBJ2-3	many	NA	TGTGCCAGCGACCCTTGGGGCACAGATACGCAGTATTTT	CASDPWGTDTQYF
TRBV12-3/TRBV12-4	TRBJ1-1	NA	NA	TGTGCCAGCAGTTTGCGGAGGGAAGCTTTCTTT	CASSLRREAFF
TRBV20-1	TRBJ2-1	NA	NA	TGCAGTGCTAGCCCTAGCGGGACAGGAGAGCAGTTCTTC	CSASPSGTGEQFF
TRBV29-1	TRBJ2-7	NA	TRBD1	TGCAGCGTTGTCGGGGACAGGGGGACCTACGAGCAGTACTTC	CSVVGDRGTYEQYF
TRBV6-1	TRBJ1-1	few	NA	TGTGCCAGCAGCCCCAAGAAGGTTGTTAACACTGAAGCTTTCTTT	CASSPKKVVNTEAFF
TRBV27	TRBJ2-2	NA	NA	TGTGCCACCAGCTGGGTTGGTAGCGGAAACACCGGGGAGCTGTTTTTT	CATSWVGSGNTGELFF
TRBV6-5	TRBJ2-5	NA	TRBD2	TGTGGCAGCAGTTACTTGGCTAGCGGGAGTCAGAAGACCCAGTACTTC	CGSSYLASGSQKTQYF
TRBV20-1	TRBJ1-2	NA	TRBD1	TGCAGTGCTAGAGCCGTAGAGGGGACAGGTGGCTACACCTTC	CSARAVEGTGGYTF